This TCR beta chain was recovered during a study of cytomegalovirus exposure and HLA in healthy donors. The PCR employed 60 Vbeta primers together with 13 Jbeta primers. TCRdb's table, derived via immunoSEQ multiplex PCR, lists solely in-frame clones and lacks some. Reported are about 160,000 clones; the ten largest clones contain around 1.4%. Sequenced input: PBMCs. The receptor was isolated from a woman aged 60-75 years in good health and CMV-seronegative.

The CDR3 here is CASSPAIGQGNHYEQYF. The DNA for the CDR3 is TGTGCCAGCAGCCCAGCAATCGGACAGGGGAATCACTACGAGCAGTACTTC. The chain links TRBV7-2 to TRBJ2-7; TRBD1 matches 9 bases. The CDR3 contains 17 residues. Losses at the gene ends were 5 bases for V and 3 bases for J; bases not matched to a gene: 14. CDR1 and CDR2 from the germline V gene are SGHTA and FQGNSA.